These 17 T cell receptor beta chains were all obtained from the same sample, sequenced in a study of shared clonotypes between healthy human individuals. CD45RO negativity and positive selection for CCR7 defined naive CD8 cells, a population that excluded terminally differentiated effector memory CD45RA+ cells. Method: immunoSEQ multiplex PCR; TCRdb's copy keeps in-frame clones and lacks some. Of 560,000 or so clones in the sample, approximately 96% were seen once. Sample: naive CD8+ T cells sorted from blood. The receptors come from a woman between 25 and 40 years old in good health.

With regard to this clone: This same CDR3 is encoded by further DNA sequences in the sample. The V and J genes are TRBV28 and TRBJ2-7; D uncertain. V lost 5 bases, J lost 4 bases, and 6 bases lay in between. Per the germline V gene, CDR1 is MDHEN and CDR2 is SYDVKM. The CDR3 totals 11 residues. The CDR3 DNA reads as TGTGCCAGCAGTCCCCGTTACGAGCAGTACTTC. Translation gives CASSPRYEQYF.

This chain uses TRBV9 with TRBJ1-5; D might be TRBD1 (5 bases). The CDR3 length is 14 residues. Per the germline V gene, CDR1 is SGDLS and CDR2 is YYNGEE. Deletions cut 0 bases from V and 5 bases from J, with 9 bases between. In DNA form, the CDR3 reads TGTGCCAGCAGCGTAGATGGGGGGGATCAGCCCCAGCATTTT. Translating gives CASSVDGGDQPQHF. The full variable domain, in which reference TRBV9 and TRBJ1-5 provide the parts outside the CDR3, is DSGVTQTPKHLITATGQRVTLRCSPRSGDLSVYWYQQSLDQGLQFLIQYYNGEERAKGNILERFSAQQFPDLHSELNLSSLELGDSALYFCASSVDGGDQPQHFGDGTRLSIL.

This chain joins TRBV9 and TRBJ2-3, with TRBD2 matching 8 bases. Germline CDR1 is SGDLS and CDR2 is YYNGEE. This CDR3 has 15 residues. V gave up 0 bases and J gave up 5 bases; unmatched junction bases: 5. This chain's CDR3 is CASSVDGRAGDTQYF. Written as DNA, the CDR3 is TGTGCCAGCAGCGTAGACGGGAGGGCCGGAGATACGCAGTATTTT.

This rearrangement joins TRBV6-5 to TRBJ1-1; D call uncertain. Trimming cost V 4 bases and J 5 bases, with 11 bases left between them. The germline V gene encodes CDR1 MNHEY and CDR2 SVGAGI. This CDR3 region has 13 residues. Written as DNA, the CDR3 is TGTGCCAGCAGTTCCCCCCTATGGACTGAAGCTTTCTTT. This codes for CASSSPLWTEAFF.

The rearrangement uses TRBV5-5 and TRBJ2-7; 14 nucleotides align to TRBD2. CDR1 SGHKS and CDR2 YYEKEE come from the germline V gene (reference sequence). V dropped 2 bases and J dropped 5; count of bases not matched to a gene: 3. There are 15 residues in the CDR3. The CDR3 DNA follows: TGTGCCAGCAGCTTATCGGGACTAGCGGGAGACGAGCAGTACTTC. Its protein product is CASSLSGLAGDEQYF.

The rearrangement joins TRBV5-6 to TRBJ2-7, with 7 bases matching TRBD1. This CDR3 is built from 14 residues. The J segment lost 8 bases and the V segment lost 4 bases, leaving 12 bases of the junction unmatched. The germline CDR1 and CDR2 sequences are SGHDT and YYEEEE. The chain's CDR3 is CASSIDRVTTKQYF. CDR3 bases: TGTGCCAGCAGCATCGACAGGGTGACTACGAAGCAGTACTTC. The complete variable domain, with remaining parts taken from reference TRBV5-6 and TRBJ2-7, reads DAGVTQSPTHLIKTRGQQVTLRCSPKSGHDTVSWYQQALGQGPQFIFQYYEEEERQRGNFPDRFSGHQFPNYSSELNVNALLLGDSALYLCASSIDRVTTKQYFGPGTRLTVT.

The chain combines TRBV5-1 with TRBJ2-7; 9 bases are shared with TRBD1. The CDR3 covers 15 residues. Trimming at V came to 4 bases and at J to 3 bases, leaving 8 bases not matched to a gene. Germline lookup yields CDR1 SGHRS and CDR2 YFSETQ. The CDR3 loop is CASSPSQGAHYEQYF. The CDR3 region has the DNA TGCGCCAGCAGCCCTTCACAGGGGGCCCACTACGAGCAGTACTTC.

This rearrangement joins TRBV7-2 to TRBJ1-5; possibly TRBD1 for D (6 bases). V shed 0 bases and J shed 7 bases, with 10 bases lying between them. The CDR3 spans 14 residues. The V gene's germline CDR1 is SGHTA and CDR2 FQGNSA. The CDR3 region has the DNA TGTGCCAGCAGCTTAGCTACAGGGCAGCAGCCCCAGCATTTT. Translation gives CASSLATGQQPQHF. The full variable domain, completed using reference TRBV7-2 and TRBJ1-5, is GAGVSQSPSNKVTEKGKDVELRCDPISGHTALYWYRQSLGQGLEFLIYFQGNSAPDKSGLPSDRFSAERTGGSVSTLTIQRTQQEDSAVYLCASSLATGQQPQHFGDGTRLSIL.

This chain uses TRBV5-4 with TRBJ1-1; D uncertain. The CDR3 is made up of 11 amino acids. Trimming took off 4 bases at V and 5 bases at J, with 6 bases between the two ends. In germline, CDR1 is SGHNT, CDR2 YYREEE (reference sequence). The CDR3 DNA reads as TGTGCCAGCAGCGGGGATACTGAAGCTTTCTTT. It is translated as CASSGDTEAFF.

The chain recombines TRBV19 with TRBJ1-1; D call uncertain. The ends were cut back, 7 bases at V and 6 bases at J, with 18 bases in the middle. CDR3 size: 14 residues. Germline V CDR1 and CDR2: LNHDA, SQIVND (reference sequence). This chain's CDR3 is CASIGRTALSEAFF. The CDR3 DNA follows: TGTGCCAGTATTGGTCGGACGGCACTATCTGAAGCTTTCTTT.

This clone was observed a single time. V and J are TRBV19 and TRBJ2-1; 9 positions match TRBD2. The CDR3 totals 15 residues. The junction had 7 bases not matched to a gene; V was cut back by 3 bases and J by 7 bases. CDR1 and CDR2 (germline): LNHDA, SQIVND (reference sequence). The CDR3 DNA reads TGTGCCAGTAGTATTATGGCTAGCGGGAAGAATGAGCAGTTCTTC. Translated: CASSIMASGKNEQFF.

This chain uses TRBV19 with TRBJ2-2; D tentatively reads TRBD1 or TRBD2 (5 bases each). Germline CDR1 and CDR2: LNHDA and SQIVND (reference sequence). V lost 10 bases, J lost 1 base, and 7 bases lay in between. This CDR3 has 12 amino acids. CDR3 in DNA: TGTGCCATGGGGGAGAACACCGGGGAGCTGTTTTTT. Its protein is CAMGENTGELFF.

The chain joins TRBV28 to TRBJ2-7; D gene uncertain. V was clipped by 3 bases and J by 2 bases, with 8 bases between them. CDR1 is MDHEN, CDR2 SYDVKM, per germline. The CDR3 sequence is 13 residues long. In DNA form, the CDR3 reads TGTGCCAGCAGTTTCGCAGAAACCTACGAGCAGTACTTC. It yields the protein CASSFAETYEQYF.

This chain joins TRBV5-4 and TRBJ2-1; D is uncertain. Germline CDR1 reads SGHNT; CDR2 reads YYREEE (reference sequence). Trimming took 3 bases from V and 12 from J, leaving 10 bases between them. The CDR3 runs to 11 residues. CDR3 coding DNA: TGTGCCAGCAGCTCGTTGGCTCGGCAGTTCTTC. Its protein product is CASSSLARQFF.

V is TRBV7-9 and J is TRBJ1-6, with D unresolved. The V gene's germline CDR1 is SEHNR and CDR2 FQNEAQ (reference sequence). The CDR3 is 12 amino acids. V was cut by 1 base and J by 10 bases, with 5 bases left in between. CDR3 bases: TGTGCCAGCAGCTTAGATTACTCACCCCTCCACTTT. Translated: CASSLDYSPLHF. The variable domain in full, completed from reference TRBV7-9 and TRBJ1-6, reads DTGVSQNPRHKITKRGQNVTFRCDPISEHNRLYWYRQTLGQGPEFLTYFQNEAQLEKSRLLSDRFSAERPKGSFSTLEIQRTEQGDSAMYLCASSLDYSPLHFGNGTRLTVT.

This clone was found once. J is TRBJ1-1 and V is TRBV6-1, with D possibly TRBD1 on 5 matching bases. Germline V lookup: CDR1 MNHNS, CDR2 SASEGT. Trimming pared 4 bases from V and 0 bases from J, leaving 15 bases between. The CDR3 length is 16 residues. CDR3 amino acids: CASSVPATAMNTEAFF. CDR3 coding DNA: TGTGCCAGCAGTGTGCCTGCGACAGCCATGAACACTGAAGCTTTCTTT.

The CDR3 region has the DNA TGTGCCAGCAGTTTCAGGGTTGATACGCAGTATTTT. This codes for CASSFRVDTQYF. The chain has TRBV28 and TRBJ2-3, with D possibly matching TRBD1 (5 bases). V was trimmed by 3 bases and J by 6 bases, leaving 7 bases between them. This CDR3 comprises 12 residues. Germline loops: CDR1 MDHEN, CDR2 SYDVKM.